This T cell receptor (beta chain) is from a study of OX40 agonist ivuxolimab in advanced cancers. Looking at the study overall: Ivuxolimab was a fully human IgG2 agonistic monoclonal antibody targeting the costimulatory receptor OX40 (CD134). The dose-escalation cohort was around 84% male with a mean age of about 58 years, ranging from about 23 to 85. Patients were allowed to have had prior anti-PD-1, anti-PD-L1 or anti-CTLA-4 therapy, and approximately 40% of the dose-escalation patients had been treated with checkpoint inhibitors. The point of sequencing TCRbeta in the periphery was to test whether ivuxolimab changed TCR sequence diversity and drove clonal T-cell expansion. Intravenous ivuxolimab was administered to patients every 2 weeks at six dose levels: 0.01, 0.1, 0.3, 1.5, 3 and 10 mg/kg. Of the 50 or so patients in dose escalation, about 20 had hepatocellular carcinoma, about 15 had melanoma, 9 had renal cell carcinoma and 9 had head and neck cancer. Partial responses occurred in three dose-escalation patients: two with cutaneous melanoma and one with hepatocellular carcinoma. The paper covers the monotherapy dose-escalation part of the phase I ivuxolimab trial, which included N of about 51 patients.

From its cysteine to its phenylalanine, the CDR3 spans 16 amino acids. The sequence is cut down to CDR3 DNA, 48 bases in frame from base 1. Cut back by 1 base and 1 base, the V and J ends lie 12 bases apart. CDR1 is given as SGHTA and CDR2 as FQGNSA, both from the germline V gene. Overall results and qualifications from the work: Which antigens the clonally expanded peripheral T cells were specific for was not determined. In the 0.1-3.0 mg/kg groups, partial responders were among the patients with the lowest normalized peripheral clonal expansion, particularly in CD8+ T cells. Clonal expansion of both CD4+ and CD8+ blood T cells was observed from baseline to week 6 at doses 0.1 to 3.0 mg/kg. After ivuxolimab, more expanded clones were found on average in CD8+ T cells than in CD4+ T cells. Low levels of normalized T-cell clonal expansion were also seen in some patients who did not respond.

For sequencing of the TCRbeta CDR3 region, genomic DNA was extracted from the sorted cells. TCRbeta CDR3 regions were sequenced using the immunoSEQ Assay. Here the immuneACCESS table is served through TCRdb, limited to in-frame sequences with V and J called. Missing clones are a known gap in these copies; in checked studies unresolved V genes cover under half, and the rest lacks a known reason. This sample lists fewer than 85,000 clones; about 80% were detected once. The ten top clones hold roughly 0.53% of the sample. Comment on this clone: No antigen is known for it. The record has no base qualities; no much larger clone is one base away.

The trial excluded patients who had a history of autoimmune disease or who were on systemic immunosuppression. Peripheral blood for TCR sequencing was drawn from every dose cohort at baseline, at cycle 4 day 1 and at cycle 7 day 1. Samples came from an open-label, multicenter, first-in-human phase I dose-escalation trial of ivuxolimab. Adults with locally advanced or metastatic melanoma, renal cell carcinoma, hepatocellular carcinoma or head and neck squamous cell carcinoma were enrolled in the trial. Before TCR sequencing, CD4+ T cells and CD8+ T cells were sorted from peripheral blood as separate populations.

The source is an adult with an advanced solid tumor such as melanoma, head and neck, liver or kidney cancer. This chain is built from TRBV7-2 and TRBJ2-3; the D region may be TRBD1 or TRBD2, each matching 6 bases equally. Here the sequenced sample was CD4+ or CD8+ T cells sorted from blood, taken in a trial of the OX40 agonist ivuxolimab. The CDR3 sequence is CASSLVGGLGTDTQYF. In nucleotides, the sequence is TGTGCCAGCAGCTTAGTAGGGGGACTGGGCACAGATACGCAGTATTTT. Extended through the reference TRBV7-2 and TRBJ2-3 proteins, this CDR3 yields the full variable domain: GAGVSQSPSNKVTEKGKDVELRCDPISGHTALYWYRQSLGQGLEFLIYFQGNSAPDKSGLPSDRFSAERTGGSVSTLTIQRTQQEDSAVYLCASSLVGGLGTDTQYFGPGTRLTVL.